This TCR beta chain appears in the sequencing data of a study of blood T cell repertoires in COVID-19. Study-level information: The study drew acute and convalescent COVID-19 samples from the United States, Italy and Spain. PBMCs, B-cell-depleted T cells, or T cells were the source of the cDNA or gDNA that made up the material.

The germline CDR1 and CDR2 sequences are LGHDT and YNNKEL (reference sequence). CDR3 length equals 15 residues. Deletions cut 1 base from V and 8 bases from J, with 14 bases between. Methods used by the authors: Quantification of nucleated cells was approximated via reference gene primer amplification. Sequenced by immunoSEQ multiplex PCR; TCRdb stores in-frame clones only, minus some. That table gives V, J and clone size, and the DNA gave D and trimming. The top ten clones hold 4% to 4.5% of a sample with fewer than 250,000 clones, around 86% of them seen once. The sequence derives from a man aged 45-60 years with acute or convalescent COVID-19. The sequencing input was peripheral blood. The gene calls are TRBV3-1 (or the pseudogene TRBV3-2) and TRBJ1-4; D possibly corresponds to TRBD1 (5 bases). In DNA, the CDR3 is TGTGCCAGCAGCCAAGGTCGGGGGAGAAAGGAAAAACTGTTTTTT. This translates into CASSQGRGRKEKLFF.